This T cell receptor (beta chain) was recovered during a study of blood T cell repertoires in COVID-19. Per the authors' pipeline: Nucleated cell number was recorded as an estimate derived from reference gene primer amplification. Clones were sequenced by immunoSEQ multiplex PCR, and TCRdb holds only the in-frame ones, with some missing. V and J calls plus clone size are reproduced from that table; the DNA served to infer D and trimming. The table shows 150,000 to 200,000 clones, with 80% to 85% occurring only once. This CDR3 spans 14 amino acids. With 6 bases removed from V and 12 bases from J, the gap between germline ends came to 23 bases. Germline V CDR1 and CDR2: MDHEN, SYDVKM. Seattle researchers signed up patients amid active infection and tracked them longitudinally.

The specimen was peripheral blood. J is TRBJ1-1 and V is TRBV28, with no clear D. This receptor was taken from a woman aged 65 to 85 with COVID-19, enrolled during active disease. The CDR3 DNA reads TGTGCCAGCAGCGGTGGGTCGAGGGTTGAATCAACTTTCTTT. This gives the protein CASSGGSRVESTFF.